Each of the 24 T cell receptor beta chains below was sequenced from the same sample in a study of post-analysis software for immune sequencing data. Study results and limitations: There were a few TRBV segments more frequent in patients than controls, and TRBV5-6, TRBV5-1 and TRBV20-1 were among them.

Unique molecular identifiers had been added to the TCR beta cDNA libraries. TCRdb reanalysed the PCR reads using MiXCR and keeps one entry per CDR3 protein. The repertoire has about 430,000 distinct CDR3 sequences, approximately 39% of them found once; the top ten carry approximately 7.7%. Their antigens are not known. The material sequenced was blood. These receptors were collected from a girl aged 2-15 years with multiple sclerosis.

The V gene is TRBV5-1, the J gene TRBJ2-2; 7 bases are a match to TRBD2. The V and J ends lost 0 bases and 2 bases, in that order; junction bases with no gene match: 4. The CDR3 totals 16 residues. Per germline, CDR1 SGHRS and CDR2 YFSETQ. CDR3 nucleotide sequence: TGCGCCAGCAGCTTGGAGCTAGCGGATAACACCGGGGAGCTGTTTTTT. This sequence encodes CASSLELADNTGELFF.

The table lists this clonotype with a few counts. For the CDR3, the DNA is TGTGCCAGCAGTTTAGCGGGAGTAGAGGAGACCCAGTACTTC. This codes for CASSLAGVEETQYF. The chain couples TRBV12-3 or TRBV12-4 to TRBJ2-5; D possibly corresponds to TRBD2 (5 bases). Trimming pared 0 bases from V and 5 bases from J, leaving 10 bases between. CDR3 length: 14 amino acids.

This clonotype appeared a few times. The chain carries TRBV29-1 and TRBJ2-5, with a weak D call TRBD1 (6 bases). Trimming took off 8 bases at V and 1 base at J, with 14 bases between the two ends. CDR1 is SQVTM and CDR2 is ANQGSEA in the germline V gene. The CDR3 length is 13 residues. The CDR3 loop reads CSFRDNFQETQYF. CDR3 coding DNA: TGCAGCTTCCGGGACAACTTCCAAGAGACCCAGTACTTC. The entire variable domain, with the rest obtained from reference TRBV29-1 and TRBJ2-5, is as follows: SAVISQKPSRDICQRGTSLTIQCQVDSQVTMMFWYRQQPGQSLTLIATANQGSEATYESGFVIDKFPISRPNLTFSTLTVSNMSPEDSSIYLCSFRDNFQETQYFGPGTRLLVL.

This rearrangement joins TRBV12-3 or TRBV12-4 to TRBJ2-6, with TRBD2 as a possible D gene (5 bases). CDR3 length equals 15 residues. Trimming left V 7 bases short and J 0 bases short, with 10 bases between. The CDR3 loop reads CASTSGISGANVLTF. In nucleotides, the CDR3 is TGTGCCAGCACCTCCGGGATCTCTGGGGCCAACGTCCTGACTTTC.

A few counts support this clonotype. The genes are TRBV19 and TRBJ1-4, with D maybe TRBD1 (6 bases). The CDR3 length is 15 residues. V lost 6 bases, J lost 0 bases, and 11 bases lay in between. From germline, CDR1 is LNHDA and CDR2 SQIVND (reference sequence). CDR3 residues: CASSTGQTTNEKLFF. The CDR3 nucleotides read TGTGCCAGTAGCACCGGACAGACAACTAATGAAAAACTGTTTTTT.

A few counts support this clonotype. The chain is built from TRBV6-1 and TRBJ1-5; the D is unclear. The CDR3 is 15 residues long. In germline, CDR1 is MNHNS, CDR2 SASEGT. Trimming took off 3 bases at V and 0 bases at J, with 9 bases between the two ends. The CDR3 DNA sequence: TGTGCCAGCAGTGACCCCAGGAATAGCAATCAGCCCCAGCATTTT. It is translated as CASSDPRNSNQPQHF.

The chain has TRBV12-3 or TRBV12-4 and TRBJ2-3; 7 nucleotides line up with TRBD1. After removal of 5 bases from V and 0 bases from J, the junction contained 2 bases not matched to a gene. The CDR3 extends over 14 amino acids. The DNA for the CDR3 is TGTGCCAGCAGTATGACAGGGAGCACAGATACGCAGTATTTT. Translated, it gives CASSMTGSTDTQYF.

The chain carries TRBV7-2 and TRBJ2-5; 11 nucleotides agree with TRBD2. This CDR3 is built from 15 residues. The junction had 9 bases not matched to a gene; V was cut back by 7 bases and J by 5 bases. The V gene's germline CDR1 is SGHTA and CDR2 FQGNSA. CDR3 in DNA: TGTGCCAGCACCCCAATGCGGACTAGCGGGGAGACCCAGTACTTC. Its protein is CASTPMRTSGETQYF.

The rearrangement uses TRBV7-3 and TRBJ2-3, with 7 bases matching TRBD2. Germline values: CDR1 SGHTA, CDR2 FQGTGA. The length of the CDR3 is 18 residues. With V trimmed by 5 bases and J by 4 bases, 18 bases remained unmatched. The DNA for the CDR3 is TGTGCCAGCAGCCGATGGGAGAGACCGGGACTACAAGCAGATACGCAGTATTTT. Encoded protein: CASSRWERPGLQADTQYF.

The chain recombines TRBV10-3 with TRBJ2-1, with 9 bases fitting TRBD2. V gave up 5 bases and J gave up 0 bases; unmatched junction bases: 11. In germline, CDR1 is ENHRY, CDR2 SYGVKD. The CDR3 totals 18 residues. The CDR3 nucleotides are TGTGCCATCAGTCATAGCGGGAGTCGGCCCAACTCCTACAATGAGCAGTTCTTC. Its translation is CAISHSGSRPNSYNEQFF.

Remarks on this clonotype: The junction departs from the called germline gene at one end, perhaps through a read error. The gene calls are TRBV7-8 and TRBJ2-7, with 8 bases matching TRBD2. This CDR3 contains 15 residues. Germline V gene data show CDR1 as SGHVS and CDR2 as FQNEAQ. CDR3 in amino acids: CATSVALAASYEQYF. The CDR3 DNA follows: TGTGCCACCAGCGTCGCACTAGCGGCGTCTTACGAGCAGTACTTC.

The rearrangement joins TRBV10-3 to TRBJ2-5, with TRBD1 identical over 8 bases. The CDR3 contains 14 residues. V trimming: 10 bases; J trimming: 4 bases; junction bases outside the gene matches: 11. The germline V gene has CDR1 ENHRY and CDR2 SYGVKD. The CDR3 DNA sequence: TGTGCCACCAGGCCAGACAGGGGTTCAGAGACCCAGTACTTC. Encoded protein: CATRPDRGSETQYF.

This clonotype occurred a few times. The rearrangement uses TRBV6-5 and TRBJ2-1; TRBD2 matches 14 bases. There are 17 residues in the CDR3. V trimming: 2 bases; J trimming: 8 bases; junction bases outside the gene matches: 8. Per germline, CDR1 MNHEY and CDR2 SVGAGI. As DNA, the CDR3 is TGTGCCAGCAGTTACCTTCGGACTAGCGGGGGGCGGGATGAGCAGTTCTTC. Translation: CASSYLRTSGGRDEQFF.

J is TRBJ2-7 and V is TRBV28; D possibly corresponds to TRBD1 (5 bases). Germline V gene data show CDR1 as MDHEN and CDR2 as SYDVKM. The CDR3 loop spans 15 amino acids. Trimming removed 5 bases from V and 0 bases from J, with 14 bases in between. CDR3 residues: CASSPHDSSSYEQYF. The DNA for the CDR3 is TGTGCCAGCAGTCCTCATGACAGTAGCTCCTACGAGCAGTACTTC.

The chain has TRBV28 and TRBJ2-7; TRBD1 is a possible D gene (6 bases). CDR1 and CDR2 (germline): MDHEN, SYDVKM. The CDR3 covers 15 residues. Deletions cut 3 bases from V and 5 bases from J, with 17 bases between. Written as DNA, the CDR3 is TGTGCCAGCAGTTTTAAAGACCGTCAGGGGAACGAGCAGTACTTC. The encoded protein is CASSFKDRQGNEQYF.

In its sample, this clonotype was seen a few times. The CDR3: CNAGGQGAEQYF. DNA for the CDR3: TGCAACGCTGGAGGGCAGGGTGCCGAGCAGTACTTC. The rearrangement links TRBV20-1 to TRBJ2-7, with D possibly being TRBD2 (6 bases). Germline CDR1 reads DFQATT; CDR2 reads SNEGSKA (reference sequence). The CDR3 sequence is 12 residues long.

The chain carries TRBV14 and TRBJ2-7; the D gene is possibly TRBD2 (5 bases). V lost 6 bases, J lost 0 bases, and 12 bases lay in between. The CDR3 is made up of 14 amino acids. Germline loops: CDR1 SGHDN, CDR2 FVKESK. CDR3 nucleotide sequence: TGTGCCAGCAGGGACTCGGGGTACTCCTACGAGCAGTACTTC. Translated: CASRDSGYSYEQYF.

V and J are TRBV29-1 and TRBJ2-2; the D gene is possibly TRBD1 (6 bases). V lost 0 bases and J lost 7, with 9 bases in between. From germline, CDR1 is SQVTM and CDR2 ANQGSEA. The CDR3 covers 13 residues. The CDR3, as DNA: TGCAGCGTTGAAGATCGAGGGGGCGGGGAGCTGTTTTTT. Encoded protein: CSVEDRGGGELFF.

The chain recombines TRBV4-1 with TRBJ2-3; no clear D. Per germline, CDR1 MGHRA and CDR2 YSYEKL. This CDR3 is built from 16 residues. Trimming stripped 0 bases from V and 1 base from J, with 11 bases between. CDR3 in DNA: TGCGCCAGCAGCCAAGATGTCCCCCATCGCACAGATACGCAGTATTTT. Protein: CASSQDVPHRTDTQYF.

This clonotype was seen more than once but under ten times. J is TRBJ2-3 and V is TRBV29-1; no clear D. From germline, CDR1 is SQVTM and CDR2 ANQGSEA. This CDR3 comprises 14 residues. V lost 7 bases and J 2 bases, leaving 16 bases between the germline ends. The CDR3 nucleotides read TGCAGCGGCGGCTCCAGTTTTGCCACAGATACGCAGTATTTT. Translated: CSGGSSFATDTQYF.

The rearrangement uses TRBV6-5 and TRBJ1-4, with D perhaps matching TRBD1 (6 bases). Germline CDR1 MNHEY, CDR2 SVGAGI. Trimming took 2 bases from V and 7 from J, leaving 14 bases between them. The CDR3 is 15 amino acids. The CDR3 spells CASSYGITGSEKLFF. For the CDR3, the DNA is TGTGCCAGCAGTTACGGAATAACAGGGAGTGAAAAACTGTTTTTT.

The V and J genes are TRBV4-1 and TRBJ1-6; unclear D gene. The CDR3 length is 14 residues. The germline gives CDR1 MGHRA, CDR2 YSYEKL. V was cut by 0 bases and J by 10 bases, with 10 bases left in between. The CDR3 sequence is CASSQETKGSPLHF. The CDR3 nucleotides read TGCGCCAGCAGCCAAGAAACAAAGGGATCACCCCTCCACTTT.

This clonotype was seen ten or more times. This chain uses TRBV20-1 with TRBJ2-1, with 7 bases aligning to TRBD2. CDR1 is DFQATT and CDR2 is SNEGSKA in the germline V gene (reference sequence). V lost 0 bases and J lost 0; bases outside the gene matches: 14. The CDR3 loop spans 19 amino acids. This CDR3 reads CSARDRAPSGTSSYNEQFF. DNA of the CDR3: TGCAGTGCTAGAGATCGCGCGCCAAGCGGGACGAGCTCCTACAATGAGCAGTTCTTC.

In its sample, this clonotype was seen a few times. The rearrangement links TRBV5-1 to TRBJ1-1; D is unclear. Per the germline V gene, CDR1 is SGHRS and CDR2 is YFSETQ. This CDR3 comprises 14 residues. The V end was cut by 2 bases, the J end by 2 bases, with 10 bases between. CDR3 in DNA: TGCGCCAGCAGCTTACAAGATCTCAACACTGAAGCTTTCTTT. Translated: CASSLQDLNTEAFF.